A selection of T cell receptor beta chains follows, all from one sample in a study of shared clonotypes between healthy human individuals. Profiling relied on immunoSEQ multiplex PCR, and the TCRdb table lists in-frame clones only, not all of them. The table lists some 2,500,000 clones, roughly 92% of them singletons. Sequences were obtained from naive CD4+ T cells from PBMCs. The receptors come from a man younger than 30 in good health. Some clones in this sample may be carry-over from other donors' samples. The CDR3 runs from the conserved cysteine through the conserved F or W. The order of the fields is clone size, V gene, J gene, D gene, CDR3 DNA, CDR3 protein. The D gene is left open where the match is weak. The listing skips clone size in some rows; elsewhere it reads once, few, many or a size class.

.	TRBV11-2	TRBJ2-5	.	TGTGCCAGCAGCTTAGAAGGGAGCGGGCGACAAGAGACCCAGTACTTC	CASSLEGSGRQETQYF
.	TRBV5-1	TRBJ1-2	.	TGCGCCTCTGCCCCAGGGGTACCTAACTATGGCTACACCTTC	CASAPGVPNYGYTF
.	TRBV18	TRBJ2-5	.	TGTGCCAGCTCACCTGGATTACAAGAGACCCAGTACTTC	CASSPGLQETQYF
.	TRBV5-4	TRBJ2-3	.	TGTGCCAGCAGCTTGGTGGCTGGGCTGCCAGATACGCAGTATTTT	CASSLVAGLPDTQYF
once	TRBV30	TRBJ2-5	TRBD1	TGTGCCTGGAGTACAGGGGGCTGGTACCAAGAGACCCAGTACTTC	CAWSTGGWYQETQYF
.	TRBV6-5	TRBJ2-5	.	TGTGCCAGCAGTCCACCGGGTGGGTTGGGAGAGACCCAGTACTTC	CASSPPGGLGETQYF
.	TRBV13	TRBJ1-4	.	TGTGCCAGCAGCCTGGCCGGGACTCCCAAACGGCGGGAAAAACTGTTTTTT	CASSLAGTPKRREKLFF
.	TRBV11-3	TRBJ2-3	.	TGTGCCAGCAGCTTAGGGGGCGAGGATACGCAGTATTTT	CASSLGGEDTQYF
.	TRBV30	TRBJ1-1	TRBD1	TGTGCCTGGACTCCCCGGGGACAGGGGGCCACTGAAGCTTTCTTT	CAWTPRGQGATEAFF
.	TRBV7-2	TRBJ1-2	.	TGTGCCAGCAGCTCCCGAGGGGGGCGTAGCTATGGCTACACCTTC	CASSSRGGRSYGYTF